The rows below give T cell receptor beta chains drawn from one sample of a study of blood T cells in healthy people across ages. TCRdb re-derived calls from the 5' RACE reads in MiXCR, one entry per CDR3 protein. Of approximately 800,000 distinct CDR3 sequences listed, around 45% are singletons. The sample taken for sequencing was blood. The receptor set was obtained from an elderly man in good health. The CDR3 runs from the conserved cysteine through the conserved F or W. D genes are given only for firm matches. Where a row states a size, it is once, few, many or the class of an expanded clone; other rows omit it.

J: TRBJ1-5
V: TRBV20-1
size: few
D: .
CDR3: CSARGGNYNQPQHF
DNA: TGCAGTGCTAGGGGGGGGAACTACAATCAGCCCCAGCATTTT

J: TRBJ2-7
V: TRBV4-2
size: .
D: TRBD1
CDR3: CASSQWTGGTYEQYF
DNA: TGTGCCAGCAGCCAATGGACAGGGGGGACCTACGAGCAGTACTTC

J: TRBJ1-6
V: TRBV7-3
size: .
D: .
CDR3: CASSLEGGPQSPLHF
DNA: TGTGCCAGCAGCTTAGAAGGTGGTCCCCAGTCACCCCTCCACTTT

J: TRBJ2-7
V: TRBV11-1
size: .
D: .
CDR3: CASSLGASRTYEQYF
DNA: TGTGCCAGCAGCTTAGGTGCTAGCAGGACCTACGAGCAGTACTTC

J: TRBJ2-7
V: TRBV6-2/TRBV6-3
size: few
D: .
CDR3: CASSYSSTAWIRDGQYF
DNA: TGTGCCAGCAGTTACTCGTCGACAGCGTGGATACGAGATGGGCAGTACTTC

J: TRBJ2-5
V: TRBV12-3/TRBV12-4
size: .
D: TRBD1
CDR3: CASRIDREETQYF
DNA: TGTGCCAGCAGAATAGACAGGGAAGAGACCCAGTACTTC

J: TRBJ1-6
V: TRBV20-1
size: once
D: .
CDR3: CSAGNRGSSYNSPLHF
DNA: TGCAGTGCGGGAAACCGGGGGAGCTCCTATAATTCACCCCTCCACTTT

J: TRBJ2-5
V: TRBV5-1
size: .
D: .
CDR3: CASSDRTAETQYF
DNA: TGCGCCAGCAGCGATAGGACGGCAGAGACCCAGTACTTC

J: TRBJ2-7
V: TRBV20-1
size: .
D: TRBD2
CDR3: CSASNSGQRYNEQYF
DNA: TGCAGTGCAAGTAATAGCGGGCAACGCTACAATGAGCAGTACTTC

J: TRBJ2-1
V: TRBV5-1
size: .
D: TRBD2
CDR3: CASSGGVGNSYNEQFF
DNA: TGCGCCAGCAGCGGGGGGGTCGGGAACTCCTACAATGAGCAGTTCTTC

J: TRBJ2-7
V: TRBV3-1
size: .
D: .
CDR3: CASSQRSQYF
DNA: TGTGCCAGCAGCCAACGGAGCCAGTACTTC

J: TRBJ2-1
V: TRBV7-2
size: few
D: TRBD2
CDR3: CASSTRLAGVQFF
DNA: TGTGCCAGCAGCACCCGACTAGCGGGAGTCCAGTTCTTC

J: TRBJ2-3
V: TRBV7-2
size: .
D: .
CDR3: CASSLADGRDTQYF
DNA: TGTGCCAGCAGCTTAGCTGATGGTAGGGATACGCAGTATTTT

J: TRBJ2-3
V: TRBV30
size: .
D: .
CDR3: CAWSRGDISTDTQYF
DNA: TGTGCCTGGAGTCGAGGAGATATTAGCACAGATACGCAGTATTTT

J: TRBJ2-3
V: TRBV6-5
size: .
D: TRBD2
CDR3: CASRERGGLDTQDF
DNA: TGTGCCAGCAGGGAGCGGGGGGGCCTAGATACGCAGGATTTT

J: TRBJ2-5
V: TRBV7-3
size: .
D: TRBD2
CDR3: CASSRLAGPQETQYF
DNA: TGTGCCAGCAGTCGACTAGCGGGACCCCAAGAGACCCAGTACTTC

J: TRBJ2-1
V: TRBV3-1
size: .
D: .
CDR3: CASSQDSARVQFF
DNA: TGTGCCAGCAGCCAAGATTCAGCTCGGGTGCAGTTCTTC

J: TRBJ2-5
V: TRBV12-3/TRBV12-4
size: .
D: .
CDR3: CASSPLGAGSRETQYF
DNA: TGTGCCAGCAGCCCACTAGGGGCAGGGTCGCGGGAGACCCAGTACTTC

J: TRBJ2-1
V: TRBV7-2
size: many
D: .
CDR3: CASSLGLGGNEQFF
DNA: TGTGCCAGCAGCTTAGGGCTAGGCGGTAATGAGCAGTTCTTC

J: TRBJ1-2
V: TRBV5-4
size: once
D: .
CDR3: CASYRQTANYGYTF
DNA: TGTGCCAGCTACAGACAGACGGCTAACTATGGCTACACCTTC

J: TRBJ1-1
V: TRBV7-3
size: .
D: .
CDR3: CASSSPGRGGMNTEAFF
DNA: TGTGCCAGCAGCTCACCCGGGCGGGGGGGGATGAACACTGAAGCTTTCTTT

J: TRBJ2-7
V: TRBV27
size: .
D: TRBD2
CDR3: CASSPGLHNEQYF
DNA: TGTGCCAGCAGTCCGGGACTACACAATGAGCAGTACTTC

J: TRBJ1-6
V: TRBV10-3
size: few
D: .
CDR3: CANSDVSGSPLHF
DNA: TGTGCCAACTCGGACGTTAGCGGATCACCCCTCCACTTT

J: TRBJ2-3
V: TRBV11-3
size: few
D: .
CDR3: CASSSRTGRQSTQYF
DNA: TGTGCCAGCAGCTCCCGCACCGGACGCCAAAGTACGCAGTATTTT

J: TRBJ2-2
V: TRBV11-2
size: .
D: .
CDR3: CASSLALGGGELFF
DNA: TGTGCCAGCAGCTTAGCGCTGGGCGGGGGGGAGCTGTTTTTT

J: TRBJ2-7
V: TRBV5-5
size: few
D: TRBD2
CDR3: CASSLRSGRAGLPYEQYF
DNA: TGTGCCAGCAGCTTGCGAAGCGGGAGGGCAGGGCTACCTTACGAGCAGTACTTC

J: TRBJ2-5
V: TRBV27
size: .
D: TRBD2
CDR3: CASRGLAGGQTQYF
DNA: TGTGCCAGCAGGGGACTAGCGGGGGGCCAGACCCAGTACTTC

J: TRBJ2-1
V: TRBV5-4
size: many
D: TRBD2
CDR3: CASSNGQLAGMEGEQFF
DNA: TGTGCCAGCAGCAACGGCCAACTAGCGGGCATGGAGGGTGAGCAGTTCTTC